Shown below are 26 T cell receptor beta chains from a single sample sequenced in a study of identical twins (dated by TCRdb to 2016 to 2017). Preparation of the library involved 5' RACE. Sequenced on an Illumina HiSeq 2000. TCRdb's own reprocessing of the public reads used fastp at Q25 and MiXCR and kept productive beta chains. CDR3 protein duplicates are merged, each entry listing the most common genes and DNA. Within this sample are a few hundred thousand distinct CDR3 sequences, with 8% to 11% of them counted one time only. The top ten constitute about a tenth of the sample. Specimen: memory T cells sorted from blood. What this sample's cell subset or site label stands for: CD45RO+ enriched T cells. The receptors come from a man aged 45 to 65 in good health.

This clonotype was observed many times. The rearrangement joins TRBV3-1 to TRBJ1-6; D unresolved. Trimming took 4 bases from V and 10 from J, leaving 11 bases between them. Germline loops: CDR1 LGHDT, CDR2 YNNKEL (reference sequence). The CDR3 is 13 residues long. The CDR3 region is CASSLDGGSPLHF. CDR3 bases: TGTGCCAGCAGCCTTGACGGAGGATCACCCCTCCACTTT.

This clonotype was observed many times. The chain has TRBV6-1 and TRBJ2-1, with unresolved D. The CDR3 consists of 15 residues. The germline V gene has CDR1 MNHNS and CDR2 SASEGT. V gave up 8 bases and J gave up 7 bases, with 21 bases separating them. In DNA, the CDR3 is TGTGCCAGCGGCGCCGGGCCCAATCCGAGGAATGAGCAGTTCTTC. The encoded protein is CASGAGPNPRNEQFF.

In its sample, this clonotype was seen many times. The rearrangement joins TRBV3-1 to TRBJ2-1; D gene uncertain. The CDR3 has 12 residues. Germline V gives CDR1 LGHDT, CDR2 YNNKEL (reference sequence). The V end was cut by 2 bases, the J end by 8 bases, with 7 bases between. DNA of the CDR3: TGTGCCAGCAGCCAAATTCCCCATGAGCAGTTCTTC. This encodes CASSQIPHEQFF.

This clonotype was counted only a few times. The chain carries TRBV5-6 and TRBJ2-1, with 8 nucleotides matching TRBD2. The germline V gene has CDR1 SGHDT and CDR2 YYEEEE. The CDR3 contains 21 residues. J gave up 9 bases and V 3 bases, and 29 bases lay outside the gene matches. As DNA, the CDR3 is TGTGCCAGCAGCTCACTGGGGTACGGGAGCTTCGGGGGGGCTTATGTCGGTGAGCAGTTCTTC. Its translation: CASSSLGYGSFGGAYVGEQFF.

The sample holds many counts of this clonotype. The chain has TRBV7-9 and TRBJ2-7; no clear D. The V gene's germline CDR1 is SEHNR and CDR2 FQNEAQ (reference sequence). V was cut by 8 bases and J by 1 base, with 9 bases left in between. The CDR3 contains 12 residues. DNA of the CDR3: TGTGCCAGCGCTGGGAAATCCTACGAGCAGTACTTC. This translates into CASAGKSYEQYF. The variable domain in full, with the rest retrieved from reference TRBV7-9 and TRBJ2-7, is DTGVSQNPRHKITKRGQNVTFRCDPISEHNRLYWYRQTLGQGPEFLTYFQNEAQLEKSRLLSDRFSAERPKGSFSTLEIQRTEQGDSAMYLCASAGKSYEQYFGPGTRLTVT.

This clonotype has at least ten counts. The rearrangement uses TRBV20-1 and TRBJ2-7; no clear D gene. The germline V gene has CDR1 DFQATT and CDR2 SNEGSKA (reference sequence). V dropped 0 bases and J dropped 5 bases, with 8 bases sitting between them. This CDR3 is 12 amino acids long. The chain's CDR3 is CSARDPQHEQYF. CDR3 nucleotides: TGCAGTGCTAGAGATCCCCAGCACGAGCAGTACTTC.

This clonotype appeared many times. The chain is built from TRBV11-2 and TRBJ2-2; D remains ambiguous. Trimming pared 0 bases from V and 1 base from J, leaving 6 bases between. The CDR3 covers 15 residues. Per the germline V gene, CDR1 is SGHAT and CDR2 is FQNNGV. Here the CDR3 DNA reads TGTGCCAGCAGCTTAGAGTGGGTGAACACCGGGGAGCTGTTTTTT. It encodes CASSLEWVNTGELFF.

Many counts were recorded for this clonotype. This chain uses TRBV10-3 with TRBJ1-4; tentatively, D is TRBD1 (6 bases). The CDR3 consists of 15 residues. V gave up 3 bases and J gave up 7 bases, with 15 bases separating them. Looked up from germline, CDR1 is ENHRY and CDR2 is SYGVKD. CDR3 protein: CAISESGESGEKLFF. The CDR3 coding sequence is TGTGCCATCAGTGAATCAGGGGAGAGCGGTGAAAAACTGTTTTTT.

This clonotype was seen ten or more times. The chain has TRBV9 and TRBJ2-7; 11 bases agree with TRBD1. Looked up from germline, CDR1 is SGDLS and CDR2 is YYNGEE. Trimming took 4 bases from V and 3 from J; bases not matched to a gene: 6. The CDR3 totals 15 residues. Here the CDR3 reads CASSPLGTGGYEQYF. The CDR3 nucleotides are TGTGCCAGCAGCCCACTAGGGACAGGGGGCTACGAGCAGTACTTC. The full variable domain, its missing parts supplied by reference TRBV9 and TRBJ2-7, is DSGVTQTPKHLITATGQRVTLRCSPRSGDLSVYWYQQSLDQGLQFLIQYYNGEERAKGNILERFSAQQFPDLHSELNLSSLELGDSALYFCASSPLGTGGYEQYFGPGTRLTVT.

This clonotype has ten or more counts. The chain carries TRBV24-1 and TRBJ2-5, with 8 bases that match TRBD2. The CDR3 is 16 amino acids. Germline V CDR1 and CDR2: KGHDR, SFDVKD. J was trimmed by 4 bases and V by 9 bases; bases with no gene match: 15. This CDR3 reads CATPSGSGLRGETQYF. The DNA of the CDR3 is TGTGCCACCCCCAGCGGGAGTGGGTTGCGGGGAGAGACCCAGTACTTC.

This clonotype was seen at least ten times. The chain is built from TRBV2 and TRBJ2-3; 10 bases are shared with TRBD1. Germline V gives CDR1 SNHLY, CDR2 FYNNEI. Trimming cost V 7 bases and J 0 bases; bases outside gene matches: 10. The CDR3 contains 17 residues. The CDR3 spells CASIDRGLTTSTDTQYF. CDR3 DNA: TGTGCCAGCATAGACAGGGGGCTGACAACTAGCACAGATACGCAGTATTTT.

This clonotype was seen ten or more times. A junction end diverges from the germline sequence, so it may reflect a read error. The V and J genes are TRBV10-3 and TRBJ2-1; 9 positions agree with TRBD2. In germline, CDR1 is ENHRY, CDR2 SYGVKD. The CDR3 consists of 13 residues. CDR3 in amino acids: CAISEVSGGPGLF. For the CDR3, the DNA is TGTGCCATCAGTGAGGTTAGCGGGGGCCCGGGCCTCTTC.

This clonotype was recorded at least ten times. This chain joins TRBV7-6 and TRBJ1-1; the match to TRBD1 covers 7 bases. The CDR3 spans 14 residues. V trimming: 7 bases; J trimming: 5 bases; junction bases outside the gene matches: 10. Germline CDR1 and CDR2: SGHVS and FNYEAQ. DNA of the CDR3: TGTGCCAGCATCCCAGGGGGGGGAAGTACTGAAGCTTTCTTT. It translates to CASIPGGGSTEAFF.

A few counts support this clonotype. The chain has TRBV7-8 and TRBJ2-5, with D tentatively TRBD1 (6 bases). In germline, CDR1 is SGHVS, CDR2 FQNEAQ. CDR3 length equals 15 residues. V was pared by 5 bases and J by 2 bases, with 15 bases between. This CDR3 is CASSDRGTFQETQYF. The CDR3 DNA reads as TGTGCCAGCAGCGACCGTGGGACATTTCAAGAGACCCAGTACTTC.

This clonotype was recorded once. The chain has TRBV5-1 and TRBJ2-7; 14 nucleotides align to TRBD2. The CDR3 spans 16 residues. CDR1 is SGHRS, CDR2 YFSETQ, per germline. V lost 3 bases, J lost 3 bases, and 5 bases stayed unmatched. The CDR3 loop reads CASSSGTSGSGYEQYF. CDR3 coding DNA: TGCGCCAGCAGCTCCGGGACTAGCGGGAGCGGCTACGAGCAGTACTTC.

This clonotype was seen many times. V usage is TRBV5-1 and J usage is TRBJ2-5; tentative D call: TRBD2 (5 bases). Germline assignment: CDR1 SGHRS and CDR2 YFSETQ. Trimming left V 6 bases short and J 4 bases short, with 16 bases between. The CDR3 has 14 residues. The DNA for the CDR3 is TGCGCCAGCACCATTTCGTTAGAGGGAGAGACCCAGTACTTC. Translation: CASTISLEGETQYF. Combining the CDR3 with reference TRBV5-1 and TRBJ2-5 gives the whole variable domain KAGVTQTPRYLIKTRGQQVTLSCSPISGHRSVSWYQQTPGQGLQFLFEYFSETQRNKGNFPGRFSGRQFSNSRSEMNVSTLELGDSALYLCASTISLEGETQYFGPGTRLLVL.

The V call is TRBV7-6, the J call TRBJ2-1; 12 bases agree with TRBD1. The germline V gene has CDR1 SGHVS and CDR2 FNYEAQ. V lost 7 bases to trimming and J lost 10 bases; unmatched junction nucleotides: 8. This CDR3 comprises 14 residues. The CDR3, as DNA: TGTGCCAGCAACCCGGGACAGGGGGCAAGAGAGCAGTTCTTC. Translation: CASNPGQGAREQFF.

This chain connects TRBV28 to TRBJ1-5; tentatively, D is TRBD1 (6 bases). Germline V gene lookup returns CDR1 MDHEN and CDR2 SYDVKM. The CDR3 is 16 residues long. Trimming shortened V by 5 bases and J by 5 bases, and 19 bases separated the two germline ends. The CDR3 protein is CASSTYPGGGDQPQHF. The CDR3 nucleotides are TGTGCCAGCAGTACCTACCCCGGCGGGGGCGATCAGCCCCAGCATTTT.

This clonotype was observed a few times. The chain uses TRBV5-1 and TRBJ2-7, with D hard to call. The CDR3 spans 13 residues. Trimming removed 1 base from V and 3 bases from J, with 8 bases in between. CDR1 and CDR2 (germline): SGHRS, YFSETQ. The CDR3 spells CASSLTNNYEQYF. DNA for the CDR3: TGCGCCAGCAGCTTGACCAATAACTACGAGCAGTACTTC.

In its sample, this clonotype was seen many times. The rearrangement uses TRBV20-1 and TRBJ2-7, with TRBD2 matching 8 bases. The CDR3 is made up of 16 amino acids. V gave up 3 bases and J gave up 0 bases; unmatched junction bases: 10. The V gene's germline CDR1 is DFQATT and CDR2 SNEGSKA (reference sequence). The chain's CDR3 is CSARGNSGVSSYEQYF. CDR3 nucleotide sequence: TGCAGTGCTAGGGGAAATAGCGGGGTAAGCTCCTACGAGCAGTACTTC.

The table lists this clonotype with many counts. The V gene is TRBV6-5, the J gene TRBJ2-7, with D perhaps TRBD2 (5 bases). Germline CDR1 and CDR2: MNHEY and SVGAGI. The CDR3 sequence is 14 residues long. The V gene lost 4 bases and the J gene lost 0 bases, with 10 bases spanning the gap. The DNA of the CDR3 is TGTGCCAGCAGTTTTTTTGGGAGCTCCTACGAGCAGTACTTC. Encoded protein: CASSFFGSSYEQYF.

This clonotype came up many times. The V gene is TRBV18, the J gene TRBJ1-5; possible D gene TRBD1, 6 bases. The CDR3 is 13 residues long. V lost 6 bases, J lost 7 bases, and 13 bases lay in between. The germline CDR1 and CDR2 sequences are KGHSH and LQKENI. CDR3 protein: CASSEGGRQPQHF. The CDR3 nucleotides read TGTGCCAGCTCGGAGGGGGGAAGACAGCCCCAGCATTTT.

The chain joins TRBV12-3 or TRBV12-4 to TRBJ2-1, with a tentative D call TRBD1 (6 bases). The CDR3 spans 14 residues. The germline V and J ends were trimmed by 6 bases and 7 bases, with 16 bases remaining between them. The CDR3 reads CASSLLTRGNEQFF. CDR3 in DNA: TGTGCCAGCAGCCTACTTACCAGGGGAAATGAGCAGTTCTTC.

This clonotype was picked up a small number of times. The chain joins TRBV12-3 or TRBV12-4 to TRBJ1-2, with 9 bases lining up with TRBD1. The CDR3 covers 17 residues. The trim removed 5 bases at V and 4 bases at J, leaving 14 bases unmatched. CDR3 protein: CASSSRTGDVSGYGYTF. The DNA for the CDR3 is TGTGCCAGCAGTAGTAGGACAGGGGACGTTAGCGGCTATGGCTACACCTTC.

This clonotype occurred a few times. The V and J genes are TRBV12-3 or TRBV12-4 and TRBJ2-6; 9 bases align to TRBD2. The CDR3 runs 16 residues. V dropped 2 bases and J dropped 4; count of bases not matched to a gene: 3. CDR3 sequence: CASSLSGGQGANVLTF. The CDR3 DNA sequence: TGTGCCAGCAGTTTAAGCGGGGGGCAGGGGGCCAACGTCCTGACTTTC.

The chain recombines TRBV20-1 with TRBJ2-3; TRBD2 aligns across 10 bases. This CDR3 is 16 amino acids long. Trimming at V came to 4 bases and at J to 3 bases, leaving 10 bases not matched to a gene. The germline V gene has CDR1 DFQATT and CDR2 SNEGSKA (reference sequence). CDR3 amino acids: CSANPLAGASTDTQYF. The CDR3 DNA sequence: TGCAGTGCTAACCCCCTAGCGGGAGCGTCGACAGATACGCAGTATTTT.